This TCR beta chain was profiled in a study of siplizumab effects on memory and regulatory T cells. Libraries were prepared by immunoSEQ multiplex PCR; TCRdb keeps only in-frame clonotypes and omits some of them. Of approximately 100,000 clones in the sample, around 94% were seen once. Germline values: CDR1 MNHEY, CDR2 SMNVEV (reference sequence). The V gene lost 6 bases and the J gene lost 5 bases, with 14 bases spanning the gap. The CDR3 is 13 residues long. The sequenced material came from Tregs sorted from blood. The clonotype originates from a human donor in good health. V and J are TRBV27 and TRBJ2-7; D is unclear. The CDR3 loop reads CASRDWAGNEQYF. The CDR3 DNA sequence: TGTGCCAGCAGGGATTGGGCTGGTAACGAGCAGTACTTC.